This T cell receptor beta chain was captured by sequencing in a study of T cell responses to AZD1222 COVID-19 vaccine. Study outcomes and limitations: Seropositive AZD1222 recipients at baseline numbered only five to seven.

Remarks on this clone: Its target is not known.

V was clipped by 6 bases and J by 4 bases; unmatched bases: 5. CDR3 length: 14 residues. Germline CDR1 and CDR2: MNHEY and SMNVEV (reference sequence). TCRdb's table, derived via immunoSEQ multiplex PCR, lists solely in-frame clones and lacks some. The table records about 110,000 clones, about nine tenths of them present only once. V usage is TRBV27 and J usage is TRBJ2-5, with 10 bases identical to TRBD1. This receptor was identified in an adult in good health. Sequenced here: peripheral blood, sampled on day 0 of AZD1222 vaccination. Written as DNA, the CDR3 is TGTGCCAGCAGCCAGACAGGGGGCGGAGAGACCCAGTACTTC. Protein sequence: CASSQTGGGETQYF.